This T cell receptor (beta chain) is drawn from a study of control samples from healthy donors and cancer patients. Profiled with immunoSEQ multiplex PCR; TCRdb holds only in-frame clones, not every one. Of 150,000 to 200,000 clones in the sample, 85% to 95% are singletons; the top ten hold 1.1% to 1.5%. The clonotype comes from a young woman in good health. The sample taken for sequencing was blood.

Here the CDR3 reads CASSQQGLGNTEAFF. The CDR3 DNA follows: TGTGCCAGCAGCCAACAGGGCCTGGGGAACACTGAAGCTTTCTTT. The chain recombines TRBV7-2 with TRBJ1-1; a possible D gene is TRBD1 (6 bases). V lost 5 bases to trimming and J lost 1 base, with 14 bases between them. This CDR3 contains 15 residues. The germline gives CDR1 SGHTA, CDR2 FQGNSA. The full variable domain, rest sourced from reference TRBV7-2 and TRBJ1-1, is GAGVSQSPSNKVTEKGKDVELRCDPISGHTALYWYRQSLGQGLEFLIYFQGNSAPDKSGLPSDRFSAERTGGSVSTLTIQRTQQEDSAVYLCASSQQGLGNTEAFFGQGTRLTVV.